This T cell receptor beta chain is from a study of OX40 agonist ivuxolimab in advanced cancers. Study-level results: In CD8+ T cells, expanded clones were on average more numerous than in CD4+.

Comments on this clone: The antigen is unknown.

V lost 5 bases and J 4 bases, leaving 9 bases between the germline ends. The CDR3 has 13 amino acids. The germline V gene encodes CDR1 SGHDN and CDR2 FVKESK. Clones were read by immunoSEQ multiplex PCR, and TCRdb kept only the in-frame ones, dropping some. This sample carries about 68,000 clones, roughly 86% of them seen once, and the ten largest clones take around 2%. V and J are TRBV14 and TRBJ1-3; D not certain. This specimen consisted of CD4+ or CD8+ T cells sorted from blood, obtained in a trial of the OX40 agonist ivuxolimab. The origin of this receptor is an adult with an advanced solid tumor such as melanoma, head and neck, liver or kidney cancer. The CDR3 loop is CASSTQMGNTIYF. The CDR3, as DNA: TGTGCCAGCAGCACTCAGATGGGAAACACCATATATTTT.